This TCR beta chain was recovered during a study of Graves' ophthalmopathy and Graves' hyperthyroidism. Study-wide points: Clonotypes were expanded in thyroid at above 0.001 frequency, and most also appeared in blood. Ophthalmopathy could be told apart from stable hyperthyroidism by a 13-signature model (87.88% sensitivity, approximately 81% specificity).

Orbital computed tomography and thyroid ultrasound, along with TRAb, serum thyroxine and clinical symptoms, underpinned diagnosis. The germline CDR1 and CDR2 sequences are SGDLS and YYNGEE. The CDR3 length equals 9 residues, ends included. Details on this clonotype: What it recognizes is unknown. The CDR3 end shows no conserved phenylalanine or tryptophan, and so a read error is likely. Because the CDR3's place on the DNA is in doubt, the DNA is left out and the CDR3 is given as listed by TCRdb.

The study amplified TCR beta CDR3 regions using RNA transcripts. HTBI-primed RT-PCR formed the first round, and a multiplex PCR formed the second. MiXCR was run by TCRdb on the multiplex PCR reads, yielding one entry per CDR3 protein. The sample lists more than 1,000,000 distinct CDR3 sequences, 36% occurring once. The sequencing sample was made of peripheral blood or thyroid tissue (not recorded which). The clonotype originates from an adult man with Graves' hyperthyroidism. The chain couples TRBV9 to TRBJ1-4; TRBD1, the table's D call, was not compared with the DNA. The CDR3 loop is CASSGRTGV.